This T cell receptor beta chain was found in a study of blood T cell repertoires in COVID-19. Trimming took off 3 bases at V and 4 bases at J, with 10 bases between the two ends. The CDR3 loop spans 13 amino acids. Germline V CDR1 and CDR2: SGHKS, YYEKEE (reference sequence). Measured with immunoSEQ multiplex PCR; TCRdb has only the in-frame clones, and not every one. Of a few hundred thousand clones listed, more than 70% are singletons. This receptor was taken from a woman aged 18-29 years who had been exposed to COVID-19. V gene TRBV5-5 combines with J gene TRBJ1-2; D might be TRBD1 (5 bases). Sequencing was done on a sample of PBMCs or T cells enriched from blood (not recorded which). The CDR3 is CASSSQGSYGYTF. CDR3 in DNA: TGTGCCAGCAGCTCCCAGGGTAGCTATGGCTACACCTTC. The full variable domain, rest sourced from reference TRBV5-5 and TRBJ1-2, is DAGVTQSPTHLIKTRGQQVTLRCSPISGHKSVSWYQQVLGQGPQFIFQYYEKEERGRGNFPDRFSARQFPNYSSELNVNALLLGDSALYLCASSSQGSYGYTFGSGTRLTVV.